This T cell receptor (beta chain) was sequenced for a study of cytomegalovirus exposure and HLA in healthy donors. Looking at the study overall: Among the roughly 400 genotyped donors, more than 70% were placed in the Caucasian-associated ancestry cluster.

Study conclusions and caveats: Cytomegalovirus status was reportedly diagnosed by the classifier with high sensitivity and specificity. The Asian-associated ancestry cluster reportedly had fewer N-insertions than the approximately 700-donor mean in a later analysis.

60 Vbeta and 13 Jbeta primers were used in PCR. Assay: immunoSEQ multiplex PCR; the TCRdb copy retains only in-frame clones and omits some. This table has roughly 120,000 clones, roughly three quarters appearing once. CDR3 size: 16 residues. V gave up 0 bases and J gave up 5 bases, with 15 bases separating them. CDR1 is LGHNA, CDR2 YNFKEQ, per germline. With regard to this clone: Its antigen remains unidentified.

This sequence was found in a woman aged 18-30 years in good health and CMV-seropositive. The gene calls are TRBV4-2 and TRBJ2-3; possibly TRBD1 for D (5 bases). The sample consisted of PBMCs. CDR3 loop: CASSQELDLGEDTQYF. CDR3 sequence (DNA): TGTGCCAGCAGCCAAGAATTGGATTTAGGGGAAGATACGCAGTATTTT.